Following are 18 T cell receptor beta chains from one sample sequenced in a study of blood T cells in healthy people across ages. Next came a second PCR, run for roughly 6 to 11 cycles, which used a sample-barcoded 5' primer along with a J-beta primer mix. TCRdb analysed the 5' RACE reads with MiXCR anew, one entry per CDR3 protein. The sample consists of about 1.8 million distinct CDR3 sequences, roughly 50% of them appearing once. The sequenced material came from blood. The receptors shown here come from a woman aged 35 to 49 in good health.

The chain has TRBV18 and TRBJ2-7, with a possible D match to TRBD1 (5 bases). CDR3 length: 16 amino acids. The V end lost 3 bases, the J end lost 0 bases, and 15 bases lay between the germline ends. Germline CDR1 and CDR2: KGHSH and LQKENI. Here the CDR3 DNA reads TGTGCCAGCTCACCCAGGACCTCCCAGGGCTCCTACGAGCAGTACTTC. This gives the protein CASSPRTSQGSYEQYF. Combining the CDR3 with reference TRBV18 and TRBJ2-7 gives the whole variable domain NAGVMQNPRHLVRRRGQEARLRCSPMKGHSHVYWYRQLPEEGLKFMVYLQKENIIDESGMPKERFSAEFPKEGPSILRIQQVVRGDSAAYFCASSPRTSQGSYEQYFGPGTRLTVT.

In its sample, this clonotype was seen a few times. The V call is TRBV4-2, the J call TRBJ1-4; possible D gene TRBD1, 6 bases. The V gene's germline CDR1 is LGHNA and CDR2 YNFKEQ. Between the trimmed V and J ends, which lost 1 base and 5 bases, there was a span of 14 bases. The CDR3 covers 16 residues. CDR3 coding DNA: TGTGCCAGCAGCCAAGCCGGGGAGGGGGTGAATGAAAAACTGTTTTTT. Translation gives CASSQAGEGVNEKLFF.

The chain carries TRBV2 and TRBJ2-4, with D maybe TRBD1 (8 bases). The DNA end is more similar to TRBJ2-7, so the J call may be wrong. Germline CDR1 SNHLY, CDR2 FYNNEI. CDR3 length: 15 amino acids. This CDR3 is CASTIIQGGGYEQYF. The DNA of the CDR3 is TGTGCCAGCACCATCATACAGGGGGGAGGGTACGAGCAGTACTTC.

The CDR3 DNA is TGTGCCAGCAGCCGAGGACAGGGGTTAAGGGGCTACACCTTC. This sequence encodes CASSRGQGLRGYTF. The rearrangement joins TRBV7-2 to TRBJ1-2; 9 bases align to TRBD1. Germline values: CDR1 SGHTA, CDR2 FQGNSA. Germline trimming cut 5 bases from V and 8 bases from J; bases unmatched to any gene: 9. This CDR3 contains 14 residues.

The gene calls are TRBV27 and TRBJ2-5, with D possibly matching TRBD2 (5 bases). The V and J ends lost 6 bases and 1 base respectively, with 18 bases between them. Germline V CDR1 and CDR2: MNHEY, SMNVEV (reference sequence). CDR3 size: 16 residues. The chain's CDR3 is CASSPRVGGPQETQYF. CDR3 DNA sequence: TGTGCCAGCAGCCCACGGGTTGGAGGCCCCCAAGAGACCCAGTACTTC.

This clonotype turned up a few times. The CDR3 DNA is TGCAGTGCGCCTCCACAGAGCTCCTACAATGAGCAGTTCTTC. Translating gives CSAPPQSSYNEQFF. This rearrangement joins TRBV20-1 to TRBJ2-1; no clear D gene. Germline V lookup: CDR1 DFQATT, CDR2 SNEGSKA (reference sequence). This CDR3 has 14 residues. Trimming removed 6 bases at V and 0 bases at J, with 12 bases between.

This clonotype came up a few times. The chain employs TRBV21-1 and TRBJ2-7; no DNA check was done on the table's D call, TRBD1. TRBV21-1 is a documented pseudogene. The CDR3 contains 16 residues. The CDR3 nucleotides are TGTGCCAGCAACCATTATAGGACAGGGGGCTCCTACGAGCAGTACTTC. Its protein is CASNHYRTGGSYEQYF.

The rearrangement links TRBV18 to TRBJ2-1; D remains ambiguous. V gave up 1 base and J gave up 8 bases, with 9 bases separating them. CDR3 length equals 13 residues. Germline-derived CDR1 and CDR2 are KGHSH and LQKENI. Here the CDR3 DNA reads TGTGCCAGCTCACCACAGGGTTGGGATGAGCAGTTCTTC. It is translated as CASSPQGWDEQFF.

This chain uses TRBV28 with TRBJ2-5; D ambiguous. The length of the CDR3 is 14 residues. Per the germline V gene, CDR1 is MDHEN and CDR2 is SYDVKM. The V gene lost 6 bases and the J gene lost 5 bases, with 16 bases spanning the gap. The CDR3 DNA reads TGTGCCAGCAGAACCGGCCGGGCCACTGAGACCCAGTACTTC. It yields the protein CASRTGRATETQYF. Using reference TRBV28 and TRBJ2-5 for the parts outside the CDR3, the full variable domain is DVKVTQSSRYLVKRTGEKVFLECVQDMDHENMFWYRQDPGLGLRLIYFSYDVKMKEKGDIPEGYSVSREKKERFSLILESASTNQTSMYLCASRTGRATETQYFGPGTRLLVL.

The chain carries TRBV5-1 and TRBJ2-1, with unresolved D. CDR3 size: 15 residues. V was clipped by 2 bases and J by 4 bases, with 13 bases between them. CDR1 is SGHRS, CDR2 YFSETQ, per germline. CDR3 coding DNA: TGCGCCAGCAGCTTCTCTAGGGCGGAATACAATGAGCAGTTCTTC. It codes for CASSFSRAEYNEQFF.

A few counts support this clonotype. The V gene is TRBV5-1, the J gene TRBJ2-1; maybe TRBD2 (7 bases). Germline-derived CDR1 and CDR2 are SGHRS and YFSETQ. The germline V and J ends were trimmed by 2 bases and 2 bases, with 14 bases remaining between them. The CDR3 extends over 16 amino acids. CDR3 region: CASSFEGGPPYNEQFF. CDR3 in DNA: TGCGCCAGCAGCTTTGAGGGGGGGCCCCCCTACAATGAGCAGTTCTTC.

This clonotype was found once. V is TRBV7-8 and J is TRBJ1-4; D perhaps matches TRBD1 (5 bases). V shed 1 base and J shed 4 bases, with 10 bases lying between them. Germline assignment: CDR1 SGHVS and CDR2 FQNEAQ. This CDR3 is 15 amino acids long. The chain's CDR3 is CASSLGGVVNEKLFF. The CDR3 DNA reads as TGTGCCAGCAGCTTAGGGGGGGTAGTTAATGAAAAACTGTTTTTT.

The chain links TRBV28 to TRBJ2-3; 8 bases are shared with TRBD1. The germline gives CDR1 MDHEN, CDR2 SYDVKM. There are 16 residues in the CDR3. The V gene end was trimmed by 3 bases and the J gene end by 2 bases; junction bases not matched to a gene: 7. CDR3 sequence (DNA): TGTGCCAGCAGTTTGCAGGGGGCGCTGAACACAGATACGCAGTATTTT. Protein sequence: CASSLQGALNTDTQYF.

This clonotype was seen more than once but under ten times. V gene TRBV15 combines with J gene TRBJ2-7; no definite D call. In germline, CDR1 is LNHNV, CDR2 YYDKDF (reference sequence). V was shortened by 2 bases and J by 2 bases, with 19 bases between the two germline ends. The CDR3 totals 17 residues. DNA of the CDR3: TGTGCCACCAGCAGACTTACAACCCATGGAGAACCCTACGAGCAGTACTTC. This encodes CATSRLTTHGEPYEQYF.

As DNA, the CDR3 is TGTGCCAGCAGCCAAGACCCTCGGGACAGTAATGGCTACACCTTC. This codes for CASSQDPRDSNGYTF. The rearrangement links TRBV3-1 to TRBJ1-2, with 7 bases lining up with TRBD1. Germline loops: CDR1 LGHDT, CDR2 YNNKEL (reference sequence). V lost 0 bases to trimming and J lost 6 bases; unmatched junction nucleotides: 7. The CDR3 is 15 residues long.

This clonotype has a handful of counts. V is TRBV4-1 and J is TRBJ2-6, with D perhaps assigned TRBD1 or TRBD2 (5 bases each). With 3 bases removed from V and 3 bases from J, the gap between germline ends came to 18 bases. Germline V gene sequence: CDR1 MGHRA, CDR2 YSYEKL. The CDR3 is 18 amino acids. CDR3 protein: CASSQKIGVGDGANVLTF. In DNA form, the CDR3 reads TGCGCCAGCAGCCAGAAGATCGGGGTAGGGGATGGGGCCAACGTCCTGACTTTC.

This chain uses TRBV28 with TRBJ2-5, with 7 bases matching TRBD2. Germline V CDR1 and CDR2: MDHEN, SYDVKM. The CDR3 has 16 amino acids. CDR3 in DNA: TGTGGCACCAGAAACCACCCTAGCGGTCTTCAAGAGACCCAGTACTTC. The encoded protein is CGTRNHPSGLQETQYF. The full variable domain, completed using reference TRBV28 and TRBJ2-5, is DVKVTQSSRYLVKRTGEKVFLECVQDMDHENMFWYRQDPGLGLRLIYFSYDVKMKEKGDIPEGYSVSREKKERFSLILESASTNQTSMYLCGTRNHPSGLQETQYFGPGTRLLVL.

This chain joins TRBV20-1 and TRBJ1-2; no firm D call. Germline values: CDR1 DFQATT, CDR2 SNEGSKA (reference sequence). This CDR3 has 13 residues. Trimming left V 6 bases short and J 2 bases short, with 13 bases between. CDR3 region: CSAPEGINYGYTF. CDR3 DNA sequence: TGCAGTGCCCCGGAGGGAATCAACTATGGCTACACCTTC.